The T cell receptor beta chain described here comes from a study of cytomegalovirus exposure and HLA in healthy donors. Overall study results and limits: Later analysis identified several of the most significant clusters that appeared linked to common viral pathogens. Available immune exposure information covered CMV serostatus only. Rates of TCR association differed by HLA locus in a later analysis, with DRB1 highest and HLA-C lowest. Of the V segments, some could not be distinguished, including TRBV6-2 and TRBV6-3, and were excluded.

Germline V gene lookup returns CDR1 ENHRY and CDR2 SYGVKD. The CDR3 has 17 residues. The ends lost 6 bases at V and 1 base at J; junction bases unmatched: 8. Comments on this clone: Its antigen is still unknown.

Primers for the PCR totalled 60 Vbeta and 13 Jbeta. Method: immunoSEQ multiplex PCR; TCRdb's copy keeps in-frame clones and lacks some. The sample has over 150,000 clones, roughly 85% seen once. The sequenced sample consisted of PBMCs. V is TRBV10-3 and J is TRBJ2-4; 11 bases line up with TRBD1. The sequence was obtained from a man in his forties in good health and CMV-seronegative. CDR3 sequence reads: CAISASGTGGAKNIQYF. In DNA form, the CDR3 reads TGTGCCATCAGCGCATCCGGGACAGGGGGGGCCAAAAACATTCAGTACTTC.